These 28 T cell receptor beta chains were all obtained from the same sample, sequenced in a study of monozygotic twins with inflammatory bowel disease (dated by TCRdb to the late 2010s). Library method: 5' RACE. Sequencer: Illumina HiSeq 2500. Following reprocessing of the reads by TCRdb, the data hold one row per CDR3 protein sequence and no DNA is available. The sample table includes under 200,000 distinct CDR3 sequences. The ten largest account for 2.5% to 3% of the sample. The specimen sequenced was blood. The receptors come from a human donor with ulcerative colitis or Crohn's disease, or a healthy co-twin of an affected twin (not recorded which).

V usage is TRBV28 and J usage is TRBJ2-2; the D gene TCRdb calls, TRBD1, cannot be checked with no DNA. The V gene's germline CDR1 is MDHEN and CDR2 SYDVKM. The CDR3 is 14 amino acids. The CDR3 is CASSSPTQGFELFF.

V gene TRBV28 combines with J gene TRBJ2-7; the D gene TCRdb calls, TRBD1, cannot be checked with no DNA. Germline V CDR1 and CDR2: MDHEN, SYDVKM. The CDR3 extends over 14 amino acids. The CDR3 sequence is CASSIGQVRYEQYF.

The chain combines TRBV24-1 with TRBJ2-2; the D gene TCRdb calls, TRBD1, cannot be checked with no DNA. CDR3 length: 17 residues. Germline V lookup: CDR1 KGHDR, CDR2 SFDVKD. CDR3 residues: CATSDFDGPGDTGELFF.

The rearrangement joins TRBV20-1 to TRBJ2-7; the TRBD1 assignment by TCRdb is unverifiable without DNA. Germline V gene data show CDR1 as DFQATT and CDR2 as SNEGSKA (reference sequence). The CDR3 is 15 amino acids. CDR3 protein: CSAMKGGRRFYEQYF.

Here the CDR3 reads CASSFKLPGQGVNYGYTF. The V call is TRBV11-1, the J call TRBJ1-2; TCRdb returns TRBD1, unconfirmable since there is no DNA. This CDR3 region has 18 residues. The germline V gene has CDR1 SGHAT and CDR2 FQDESV (reference sequence).

This CDR3 reads CASSLPQREQFF. The V gene is TRBV7-2, the J gene TRBJ2-1; the D gene TCRdb calls, TRBD2, cannot be checked with no DNA. Germline values: CDR1 SGHTA, CDR2 FQGNSA. CDR3 length: 12 amino acids.

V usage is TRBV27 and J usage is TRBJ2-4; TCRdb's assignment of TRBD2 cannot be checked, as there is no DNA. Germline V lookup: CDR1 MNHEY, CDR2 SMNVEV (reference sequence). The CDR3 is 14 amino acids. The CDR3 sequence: CASSFTGGGNIQYF.

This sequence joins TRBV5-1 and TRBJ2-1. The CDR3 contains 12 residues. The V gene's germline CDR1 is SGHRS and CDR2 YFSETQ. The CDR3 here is CASSLEKNEQFF.

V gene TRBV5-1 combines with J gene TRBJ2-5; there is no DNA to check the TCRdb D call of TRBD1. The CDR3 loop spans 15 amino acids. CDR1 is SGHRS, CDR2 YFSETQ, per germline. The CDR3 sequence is CASSLVPTGAETQYF.

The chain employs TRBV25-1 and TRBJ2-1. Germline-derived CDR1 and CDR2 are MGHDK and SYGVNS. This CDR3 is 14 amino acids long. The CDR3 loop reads CASNKGSSYNEQFF.

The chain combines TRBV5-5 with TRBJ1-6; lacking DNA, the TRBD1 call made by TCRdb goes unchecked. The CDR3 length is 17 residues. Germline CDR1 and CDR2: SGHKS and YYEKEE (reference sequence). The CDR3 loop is CASSLGTGGTYNSPLHF.

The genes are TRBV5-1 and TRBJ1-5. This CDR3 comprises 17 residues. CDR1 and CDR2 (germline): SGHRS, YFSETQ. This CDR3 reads CAMRRLLAGLRNQPQHF.

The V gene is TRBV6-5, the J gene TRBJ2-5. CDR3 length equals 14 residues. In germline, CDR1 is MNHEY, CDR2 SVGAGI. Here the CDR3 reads CSSSYSGPQETQYF.

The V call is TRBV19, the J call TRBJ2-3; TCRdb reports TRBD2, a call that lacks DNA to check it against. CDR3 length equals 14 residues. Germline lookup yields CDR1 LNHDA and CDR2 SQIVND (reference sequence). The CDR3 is CASSIGRPSDTQYF. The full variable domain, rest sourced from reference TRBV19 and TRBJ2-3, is DGGITQSPKYLFRKEGQNVTLSCEQNLNHDAMYWYRQDPGQGLRLIYYSQIVNDFQKGDIAEGYSVSREKKESFPLTVTSAQKNPTAFYLCASSIGRPSDTQYFGPGTRLTVL.

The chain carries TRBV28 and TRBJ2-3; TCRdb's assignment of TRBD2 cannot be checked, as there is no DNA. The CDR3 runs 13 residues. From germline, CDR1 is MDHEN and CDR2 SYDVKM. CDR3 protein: CASSLRSGNTQYF.

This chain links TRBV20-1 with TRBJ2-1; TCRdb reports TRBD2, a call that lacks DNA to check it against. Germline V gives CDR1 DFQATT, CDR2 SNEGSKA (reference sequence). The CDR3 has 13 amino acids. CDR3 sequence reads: CSALSGSRNEQFF.

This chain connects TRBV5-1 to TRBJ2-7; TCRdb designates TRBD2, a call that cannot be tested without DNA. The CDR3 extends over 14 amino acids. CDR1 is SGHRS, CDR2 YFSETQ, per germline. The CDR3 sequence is CASSPVAGTYEQYF.

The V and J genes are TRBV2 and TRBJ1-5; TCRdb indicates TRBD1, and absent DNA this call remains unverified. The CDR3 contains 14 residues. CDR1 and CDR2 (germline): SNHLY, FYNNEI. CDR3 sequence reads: CASSEDRGRQPQHF.

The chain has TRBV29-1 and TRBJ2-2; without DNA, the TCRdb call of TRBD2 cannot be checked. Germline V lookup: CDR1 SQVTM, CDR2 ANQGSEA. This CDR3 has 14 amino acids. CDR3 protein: CSVDIAGLTGELFF.

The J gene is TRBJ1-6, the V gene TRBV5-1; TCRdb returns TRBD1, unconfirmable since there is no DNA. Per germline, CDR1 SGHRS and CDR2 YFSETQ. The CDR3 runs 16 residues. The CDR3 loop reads CASSLDRGSENSPLHF.

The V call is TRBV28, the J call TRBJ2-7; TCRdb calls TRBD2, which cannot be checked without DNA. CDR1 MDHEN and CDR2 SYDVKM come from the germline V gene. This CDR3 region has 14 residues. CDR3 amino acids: CASSSGLGAYEQYF.

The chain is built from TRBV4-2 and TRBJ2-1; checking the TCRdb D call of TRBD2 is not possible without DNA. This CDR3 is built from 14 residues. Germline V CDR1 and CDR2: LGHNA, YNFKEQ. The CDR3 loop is CASNLAGVGNEQFF.

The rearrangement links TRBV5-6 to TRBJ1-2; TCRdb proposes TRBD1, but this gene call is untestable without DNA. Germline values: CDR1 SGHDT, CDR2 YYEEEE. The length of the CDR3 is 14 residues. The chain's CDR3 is CASSLPTGSYGYTF.

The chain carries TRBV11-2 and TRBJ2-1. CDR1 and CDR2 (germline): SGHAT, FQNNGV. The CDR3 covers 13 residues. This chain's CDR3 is CASSLGMYNEQFF.

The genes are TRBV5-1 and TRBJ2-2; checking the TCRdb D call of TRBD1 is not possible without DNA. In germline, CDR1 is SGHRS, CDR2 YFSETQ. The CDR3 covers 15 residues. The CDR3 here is CASTPEAGASGELFF. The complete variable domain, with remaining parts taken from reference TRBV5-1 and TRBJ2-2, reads KAGVTQTPRYLIKTRGQQVTLSCSPISGHRSVSWYQQTPGQGLQFLFEYFSETQRNKGNFPGRFSGRQFSNSRSEMNVSTLELGDSALYLCASTPEAGASGELFFGEGSRLTVL.

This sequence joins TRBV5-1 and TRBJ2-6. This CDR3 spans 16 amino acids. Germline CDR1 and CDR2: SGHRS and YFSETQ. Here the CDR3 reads CASSLAITSGANVLTF.

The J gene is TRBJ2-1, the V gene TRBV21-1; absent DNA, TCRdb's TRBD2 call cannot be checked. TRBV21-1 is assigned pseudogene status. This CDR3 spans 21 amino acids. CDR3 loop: CASSKAILGTSNLESGGEQFF.

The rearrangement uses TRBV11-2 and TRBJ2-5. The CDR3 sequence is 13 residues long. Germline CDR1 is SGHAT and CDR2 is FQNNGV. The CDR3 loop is CASSLVRQETQYF. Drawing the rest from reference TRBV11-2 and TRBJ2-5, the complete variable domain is EAGVAQSPRYKIIEKRQSVAFWCNPISGHATLYWYQQILGQGPKLLIQFQNNGVVDDSQLPKDRFSAERLKGVDSTLKIQPAKLEDSAVYLCASSLVRQETQYFGPGTRLLVL.